This TCR beta chain was retrieved from a study of shared clonotypes between healthy human individuals. The overall study: Each donor contributed plates that comprised three CD4 naive, three CD4 memory, two CD8 naive and one CD8 memory. Study results and caveats: A generally larger estimated richness was seen in naive subsets than in memory subsets. About 5% of naive CD4 clonotypes were common to a few donors. Rarefaction indicated that sorted-subset sequencing remained incomplete although depth was large.

This clone showed up just once. Its antigen is not identified. Germline CDR1 and CDR2: SEHNR and FQNEAQ (reference sequence). Trimming shortened V by 3 bases and J by 2 bases, and 14 bases separated the two germline ends. This CDR3 contains 15 residues. Profiling relied on immunoSEQ multiplex PCR, and the TCRdb table lists in-frame clones only, not all of them. The table includes about 1.5 million clones, approximately 98% detected once. This TCR was sampled from a man aged 25 to 45 in good health. The rearrangement joins TRBV7-9 to TRBJ2-7; weak D call: TRBD1 (6 bases). The source material was naive CD4+ T cells sorted from blood. The subset is: CD45RA+ positively selected. CDR3 sequence: CASSFIPGQPYEQYF. The CDR3, as DNA: TGTGCCAGCAGCTTTATACCCGGACAGCCCTACGAGCAGTACTTC.